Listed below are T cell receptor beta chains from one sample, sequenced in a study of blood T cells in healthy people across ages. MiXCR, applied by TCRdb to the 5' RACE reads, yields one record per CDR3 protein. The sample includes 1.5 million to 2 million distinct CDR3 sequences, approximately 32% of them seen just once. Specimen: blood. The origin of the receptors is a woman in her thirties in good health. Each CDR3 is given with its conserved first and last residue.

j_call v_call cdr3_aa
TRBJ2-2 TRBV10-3 CAISDVSPTGELFF
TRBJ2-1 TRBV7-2 CASSSRWLAGADEQFF
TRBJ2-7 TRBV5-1 CASSNPGTGVDEQYF
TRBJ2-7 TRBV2 CASSDNGLADYEQYF
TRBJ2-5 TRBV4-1 CASSTRQGAAAETQYF
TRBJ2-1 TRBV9 CASSGAPSGGQDEQFF
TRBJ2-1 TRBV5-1 CASSLGPGTSYNEQFF
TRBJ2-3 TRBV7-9 CASSLVSGGALTDTQYF
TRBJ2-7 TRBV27 CASRVGTSGSYEQYF
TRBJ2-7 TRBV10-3 CAIRADRGNNEQYF
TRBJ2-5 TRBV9 CASSPLLTSGGLETQYF
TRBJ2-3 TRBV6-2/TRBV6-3 CASSPLSGPSTDTQYF
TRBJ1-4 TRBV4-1 CASSQDVTGEEKLFF
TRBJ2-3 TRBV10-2 CASSESSALAGYTDTQYF
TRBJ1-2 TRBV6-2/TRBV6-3 CASSYPTGNGYTF
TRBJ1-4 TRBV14 CASSRTDSEKLFF
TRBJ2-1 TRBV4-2 CASSQTSWTRDNEQFF
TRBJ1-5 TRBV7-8 CASSSQGQSNQPQHF
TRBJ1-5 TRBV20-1 CSAQYTGFNQPQHF
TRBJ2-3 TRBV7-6 CASSFSQTPDTQYF
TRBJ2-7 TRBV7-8 CASSLADRGGYEQYF
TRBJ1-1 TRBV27 CAVGGGGSYTEAFF
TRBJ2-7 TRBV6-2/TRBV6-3 CASSPRQGARSEQYF
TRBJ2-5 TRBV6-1 CASSEESGGASGIQETQYF
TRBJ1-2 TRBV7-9 CASSFQSGEAIYGYTF
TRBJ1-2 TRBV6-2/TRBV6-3 CASSYSGGTGGYTF
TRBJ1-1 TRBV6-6 CASSYLVRHPLAEAFF
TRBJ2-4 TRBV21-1 CASRGRGAQAKNIQYF
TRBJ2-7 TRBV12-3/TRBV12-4 CASSYRQSYEQYF
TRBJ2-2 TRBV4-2 CASSVSGGNTGELFF
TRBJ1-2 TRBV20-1 CSAIFSGVFYGYTF
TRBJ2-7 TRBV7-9 CASSLARAGGDEQYF
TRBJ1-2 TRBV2 CASKGTAGYTF
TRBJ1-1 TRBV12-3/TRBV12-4 CASSLRDRDTEAFF
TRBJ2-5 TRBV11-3 CASSLGEGAAGETQYF
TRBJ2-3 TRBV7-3 CASSSGLAEGGDTQYF
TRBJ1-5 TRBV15 CATSRDRVYGNQPQHF
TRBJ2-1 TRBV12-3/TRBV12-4 CASSFEVSALYNEQFF